The TCR beta chain under discussion was sequenced for a study of shared clonotypes between healthy human individuals. Study-wide background: Every donor yielded three CD4 naive, three CD4 memory, two CD8 naive and one CD8 memory plate.

Deep-level running was used for the assay. The authors' processing: ImmunoSEQ supplied junction-only sequences lacking quality scores, so filtering was different. Sequencing used immunoSEQ multiplex PCR; TCRdb keeps in-frame clones, though not all of them. That table is the source of V, J and clone size, and D and trimming were worked out from the DNA. The sample records about 1,500,000 clones, roughly 96% being singletons. The receptor was derived from a man aged 25 to 40 in good health. The sequencing sample was made of naive CD4+ T cells sorted from blood. Subset in this sample: CD45RA+ positively selected.

The CDR3 here is CASSFQSENYGYTF. The CDR3 DNA is TGCGCCAGCAGCTTTCAATCGGAAAACTATGGCTACACCTTC. The rearrangement links TRBV5-1 to TRBJ1-2, with no clear D. The CDR3 loop spans 14 amino acids. The V gene's germline CDR1 is SGHRS and CDR2 YFSETQ. Trimming shortened V by 2 bases and J by 2 bases, and 10 bases separated the two germline ends.